The sequence of this T cell receptor beta chain was determined in a study of blood T cell repertoires in COVID-19. Study background: The United States, Italy and Spain supplied acute and convalescent COVID-19 samples. The cDNA or gDNA used as material had been derived from T cells, B-cell-depleted T cells, or PBMCs.

Germline V lookup: CDR1 SGHDT, CDR2 YYEEEE. The CDR3 sequence is 16 residues long. J was trimmed by 9 bases and V by 0 bases; bases with no gene match: 6. Sequencing used immunoSEQ multiplex PCR; TCRdb keeps in-frame clones, though not all of them. The table records hundreds of thousands of clones, more than 60% of them present only once. The chain couples TRBV5-6 to TRBJ1-6; the match to TRBD1 covers 10 bases. This TCR derives from a woman in her 40s with active or convalescent COVID-19. The sequencing sample was made of peripheral blood. CDR3 amino acids: CASSLGGTGVGSPLHF. CDR3 coding DNA: TGTGCCAGCAGCTTGGGGGGGACAGGGGTAGGTTCACCCCTCCACTTT.